This TCR beta chain was observed in a study of CD8+CD57+ T cells in acquired aplastic anemia. The V and J ends lost 0 bases and 0 bases respectively, with 21 bases between them. The CDR3 length is 18 residues. CDR1 and CDR2 (germline): DFQATT, SNEGSKA (reference sequence). The sample holds many counts of this clonotype. Its antigen is unidentified. General study findings and limits: Patients were compared with controls for CD8+ Simpson's diversity, and no significant difference emerged.

Genomic DNA, the template, was used for profiling of the TCR beta VDJ and CDR3. TCRdb fed the reads into MiXCR, producing one record per CDR3 protein. The sample holds around 170,000 distinct CDR3 sequences, 60% to 70% seen once. The sequenced sample was sorted CD4+, CD8+, or CD8+CD57+ T cells (not recorded which) from PBMCs. V gene TRBV20-1 combines with J gene TRBJ2-7; D is perhaps TRBD2 (6 bases). The receptor comes from a human donor in good health. The CDR3 nucleotides are TGCAGTGCTAGAGATCTCTCGCAGGCCGGCGGGAACTCCTACGAGCAGTACTTC. Protein sequence: CSARDLSQAGGNSYEQYF.